This is a list of T cell receptor beta chains from one sample in a study of T cells in Graves' hyperthyroidism and ophthalmopathy. TCRdb redid the calling of the multiplex PCR reads with MiXCR, one entry per CDR3 protein. The top ten clones hold 25% to 30% of a sample with around 240,000 distinct CDR3 sequences, roughly 15% of them seen once. The source material was blood. Every receptor here comes from a young woman with Graves' ophthalmopathy. The CDR3 runs from the conserved cysteine through the conserved F or W. The D gene is left open where the match is weak. Size tells how often a clone was seen (once, few, many) or the class of an expanded clone, and some rows leave it out.

j_call clone_size d_call v_call cdr3_nt cdr3_aa
TRBJ2-1 . TRBD2 TRBV20-1 TGCAGTGGCAGACTAGCGGGAGGGCCGAGCAATGAGCAGTTCTTC CSGRLAGGPSNEQFF
TRBJ1-2 many . TRBV29-1 TGCAGCGTTGAAGAAGCTGGGGGGATAGGTGGCTACACCTTC CSVEEAGGIGGYTF
TRBJ1-1 many . TRBV18 TGTGCCAGCTCAGCGGACAGAAACACTGAAGCTTTCTTT CASSADRNTEAFF
TRBJ2-5 many TRBD2 TRBV7-2 TGTGCCAGCAGCCAATCGGGACTAGGACAAGAGACCCAGTACTTC CASSQSGLGQETQYF
TRBJ1-1 many TRBD1 TRBV20-1 TGCAGTGCTACCCCGGACAGGGGAGGGACTGAAGCTTTCTTT CSATPDRGGTEAFF
TRBJ2-5 . TRBD1 TRBV5-1 TGCGCCAGCAGCTTGCAGAGACAGGGGAAAACGGAGACCCAGTACTTC CASSLQRQGKTETQYF
TRBJ1-2 many . TRBV5-6 TGTGCCAGCAGCCTGCGGGGGCCCGGGACGGCATATGGCTACACCTTC CASSLRGPGTAYGYTF
TRBJ1-5 many . TRBV7-3 TGTGCCAGCAGCTCCGGACAGAATCAGCCCCAGCATTTT CASSSGQNQPQHF
TRBJ1-5 many . TRBV12-3/TRBV12-4 TGTGCCAGCAGTTTGGCCAGAGATCAGCCCCAGCATTTT CASSLARDQPQHF
TRBJ1-1 many TRBD1 TRBV6-2/TRBV6-3 TGTGCCAGCAGTCTCTTTGGGACAGGGATGACTGAAGCTTTCTTT CASSLFGTGMTEAFF
TRBJ2-7 . TRBD1 TRBV5-4 TGTGCCAGCAGCTTTAGGGACAGAGGTTTTAAGGAGCAGTACTTC CASSFRDRGFKEQYF
TRBJ2-5 many TRBD2 TRBV19 TGTGCCAGTAGTCCCCGACTAGCGGGAATGGAGACCCAGTACTTC CASSPRLAGMETQYF
TRBJ2-1 many . TRBV7-2 TGTGCCAGCAGCGACCGGGACGGATCCTACAATGAGCAGTTCTTC CASSDRDGSYNEQFF
TRBJ2-3 many . TRBV20-1 TGCAGTGCTACGGACACTAGCACAGATACGCAGTATTTT CSATDTSTDTQYF
TRBJ2-7 . TRBD2 TRBV20-1 TGCAGTGTTTCTCCTAGCGGGGGCACCCACTACGAGCAGTACTTC CSVSPSGGTHYEQYF
TRBJ1-1 many . TRBV5-5 TGTGCCAGCAGCCCCGGTAACGTTATGAACACTGAAGCTTTCTTT CASSPGNVMNTEAFF
TRBJ2-3 many TRBD2 TRBV20-1 TGCAGTGCTAGACTAGCGGGAGACGGGTCAGATACGCAGTATTTT CSARLAGDGSDTQYF
TRBJ2-7 many TRBD2 TRBV29-1 TGCAGCGTTGCAGCGGGGCCCTACGAGCAGTACTTC CSVAAGPYEQYF
TRBJ1-6 many TRBD1 TRBV28 TGTGCCAGCAGTTCCGGACAGGGGAATAATTCACCCCTCCACTTT CASSSGQGNNSPLHF